Each of the 15 T cell receptor beta chains below was sequenced from the same sample in a study of cytomegalovirus exposure and HLA in healthy donors. A multiplex PCR was run with 60 Vbeta primers and 13 Jbeta primers. Clones were sequenced by immunoSEQ multiplex PCR, and TCRdb holds only the in-frame ones, with some missing. The sample consists of almost 200,000 clones, around 79% of them appearing once. Sequenced input: PBMCs. These TCRs come from a male donor in good health and CMV-seropositive.

This clone was observed a handful of times. V gene TRBV18 combines with J gene TRBJ2-4; a weak D match, TRBD1 (5 bases). V shed 1 base and J shed 9 bases, with 16 bases lying between them. This CDR3 comprises 15 residues. Per germline, CDR1 KGHSH and CDR2 LQKENI. The CDR3 region is CASSPLSGSPGIQYF. CDR3 bases: TGTGCCAGCTCACCACTTTCAGGGTCTCCGGGCATTCAGTACTTC.

The rearrangement links TRBV10-3 to TRBJ1-1, with unresolved D. The V and J ends lost 6 bases and 0 bases respectively, with 14 bases between them. Germline V gives CDR1 ENHRY, CDR2 SYGVKD. The CDR3 runs 15 residues. The CDR3 spells CAIRDGRFMNTEAFF. CDR3 nucleotide sequence: TGTGCCATCAGGGACGGGAGATTCATGAACACTGAAGCTTTCTTT.

The J gene is TRBJ2-7, the V gene TRBV6-6; TRBD2 matches 12 bases. The CDR3 length is 16 residues. The junction had 9 bases not matched to a gene; V was cut back by 5 bases and J by 4 bases. CDR1 and CDR2 from the germline V gene are MNHNY and SVGAGI (reference sequence). In DNA form, the CDR3 reads TGTGCCAGCAGTCCACTACTAGCGGGAGGCGCGTACGAGCAGTACTTC. It specifies CASSPLLAGGAYEQYF.

V usage is TRBV29-1 and J usage is TRBJ2-1; 7 bases agree with TRBD2. The V segment lost 5 bases and the J segment 1 base; nucleotides outside the gene matches: 11. The germline V gene encodes CDR1 SQVTM and CDR2 ANQGSEA. The CDR3 sequence is 16 residues long. CDR3 amino acids: CSVLIGEGRSYNEQFF. As DNA, the CDR3 is TGCAGCGTTTTAATCGGGGAGGGACGTTCCTACAATGAGCAGTTCTTC.

This sequence joins TRBV29-1 and TRBJ1-2; the match to TRBD1 covers 7 bases. The ends lost 7 bases at V and 10 bases at J; junction bases unmatched: 12. From germline, CDR1 is SQVTM and CDR2 ANQGSEA. The CDR3 contains 12 residues. Here the CDR3 DNA reads TGCAGCGCTAGAGACTGGACAGGTTACTACACCTTC. This encodes CSARDWTGYYTF.

This clone was found once. The J gene is TRBJ1-2, the V gene TRBV4-3; possibly TRBD1 for D (6 bases). Trimming pared 0 bases from V and 5 bases from J, leaving 16 bases between. The CDR3 sequence is 16 residues long. Germline loops: CDR1 LGHNA, CDR2 YSLEER. Written as DNA, the CDR3 is TGCGCCAGCAGCCAAGATATAGGTACAGGGAAGTATGGCTACACCTTC. Its protein is CASSQDIGTGKYGYTF.

The V gene is TRBV7-2, the J gene TRBJ2-6, with a possible D match to TRBD2 (5 bases). Germline CDR1 reads SGHTA; CDR2 reads FQGNSA. Deletions cut 5 bases from V and 0 bases from J, with 11 bases between. CDR3 length equals 16 residues. Here the CDR3 DNA reads TGTGCCAGCAGCGGGAGAGCTAGCTCTGGGGCCAACGTCCTGACTTTC. Residues: CASSGRASSGANVLTF.

The V gene is TRBV6-5, the J gene TRBJ1-1; no reliable D call. Germline CDR1 is MNHEY and CDR2 is SVGAGI. This CDR3 has 13 residues. Deletions cut 6 bases from V and 0 bases from J, with 8 bases between. The CDR3 reads CASRPIVNTEAFF. The CDR3 bases are TGTGCCAGCAGACCCATAGTGAACACTGAAGCTTTCTTT.

This chain links TRBV5-1 with TRBJ2-2; no definite D call. Looked up from germline, CDR1 is SGHRS and CDR2 is YFSETQ. V gave up 0 bases and J gave up 5 bases, with 11 bases separating them. CDR3 size: 15 residues. For the CDR3, the DNA is TGCGCCAGCAGCTTGGTTCTAGACGGGACCGGGGAGCTGTTTTTT. Translated, it gives CASSLVLDGTGELFF. The whole variable domain, remainder taken from reference TRBV5-1 and TRBJ2-2, is KAGVTQTPRYLIKTRGQQVTLSCSPISGHRSVSWYQQTPGQGLQFLFEYFSETQRNKGNFPGRFSGRQFSNSRSEMNVSTLELGDSALYLCASSLVLDGTGELFFGEGSRLTVL.

The chain links TRBV4-1 to TRBJ1-1, with 8 positions matching TRBD1. The CDR3 sequence is 15 residues long. The trim removed 5 bases at V and 4 bases at J, leaving 9 bases unmatched. The germline V gene has CDR1 MGHRA and CDR2 YSYEKL. The CDR3 coding sequence is TGCGCCAGCAGCTACTTACAGGGGGTTGTCACTGAAGCTTTCTTT. It specifies CASSYLQGVVTEAFF.

The chain uses TRBV6-1 and TRBJ1-1; TRBD1 aligns across 10 bases. V dropped 3 bases and J dropped 0; count of bases not matched to a gene: 4. Germline V CDR1 and CDR2: MNHNS, SASEGT. The CDR3 consists of 16 residues. The DNA for the CDR3 is TGTGCCAGCAGTGAGGGGACAGGGGCCATGAACACTGAAGCTTTCTTT. This translates into CASSEGTGAMNTEAFF.

The chain couples TRBV7-2 to TRBJ1-5; D might be TRBD1 (5 bases). CDR1 is SGHTA and CDR2 is FQGNSA in the germline V gene. CDR3 length: 17 residues. Trimming pared 5 bases from V and 0 bases from J, leaving 17 bases between. The CDR3, as DNA: TGTGCCAGCAGCGCCCTAAGTAGCAGGGTTAGCAATCAGCCCCAGCATTTT. Its protein product is CASSALSSRVSNQPQHF.

This chain joins TRBV18 and TRBJ2-1; 12 bases align to TRBD2. Germline CDR1 is KGHSH and CDR2 is LQKENI. The CDR3 loop spans 17 amino acids. With V trimmed by 3 bases and J by 4 bases, 7 bases remained unmatched. In DNA, the CDR3 is TGTGCCAGCTCACCCGGACTAGCGGGATCAGCTTACAATGAGCAGTTCTTC. Its protein is CASSPGLAGSAYNEQFF.

This chain uses TRBV6-5 with TRBJ2-5; 7 bases line up with TRBD1. CDR3 length equals 14 residues. V gave up 10 bases and J gave up 4 bases; unmatched junction bases: 12. Germline V gene data show CDR1 as MNHEY and CDR2 as SVGAGI. The CDR3 region is CATLEDRAPETQYF. CDR3 DNA sequence: TGTGCCACCCTAGAAGACAGGGCTCCAGAGACCCAGTACTTC.

V is TRBV9 and J is TRBJ1-2; weak D call: TRBD1 (6 bases). This CDR3 has 13 residues. Trimming took 5 bases from V and 2 from J, leaving 10 bases between them. Germline lookup yields CDR1 SGDLS and CDR2 YYNGEE. In DNA, the CDR3 is TGTGCCAGCAGAGATACAGGGAACTATGGCTACACCTTC. Translating it yields CASRDTGNYGYTF.